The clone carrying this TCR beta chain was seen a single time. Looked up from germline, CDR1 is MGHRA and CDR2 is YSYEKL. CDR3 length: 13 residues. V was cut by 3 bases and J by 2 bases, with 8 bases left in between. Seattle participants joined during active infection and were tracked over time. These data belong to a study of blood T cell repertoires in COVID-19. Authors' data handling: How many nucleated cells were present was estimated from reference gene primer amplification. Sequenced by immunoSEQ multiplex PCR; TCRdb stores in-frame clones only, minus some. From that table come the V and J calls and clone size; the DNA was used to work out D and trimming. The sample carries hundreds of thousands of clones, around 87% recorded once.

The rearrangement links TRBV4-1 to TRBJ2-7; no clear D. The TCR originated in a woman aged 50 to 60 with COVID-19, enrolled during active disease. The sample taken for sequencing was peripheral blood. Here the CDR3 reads CASSHSVTYEQYF. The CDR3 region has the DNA TGCGCCAGCAGCCACAGCGTCACCTACGAGCAGTACTTC.